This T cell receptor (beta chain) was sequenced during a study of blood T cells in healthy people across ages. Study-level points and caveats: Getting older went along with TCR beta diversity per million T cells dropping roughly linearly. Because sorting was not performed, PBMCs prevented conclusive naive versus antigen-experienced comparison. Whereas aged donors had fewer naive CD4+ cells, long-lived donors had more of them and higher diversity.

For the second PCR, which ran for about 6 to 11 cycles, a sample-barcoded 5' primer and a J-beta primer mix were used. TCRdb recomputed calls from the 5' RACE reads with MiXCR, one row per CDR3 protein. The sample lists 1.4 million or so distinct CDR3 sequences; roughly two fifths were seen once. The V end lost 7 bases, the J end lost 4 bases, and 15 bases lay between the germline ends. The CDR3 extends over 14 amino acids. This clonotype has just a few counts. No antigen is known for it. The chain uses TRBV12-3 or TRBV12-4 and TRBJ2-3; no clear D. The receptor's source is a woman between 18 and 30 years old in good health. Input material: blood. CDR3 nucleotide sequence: TGTGCCAGCACCCAGTGGCCAGCTTCAGATACGCAGTATTTT. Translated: CASTQWPASDTQYF.